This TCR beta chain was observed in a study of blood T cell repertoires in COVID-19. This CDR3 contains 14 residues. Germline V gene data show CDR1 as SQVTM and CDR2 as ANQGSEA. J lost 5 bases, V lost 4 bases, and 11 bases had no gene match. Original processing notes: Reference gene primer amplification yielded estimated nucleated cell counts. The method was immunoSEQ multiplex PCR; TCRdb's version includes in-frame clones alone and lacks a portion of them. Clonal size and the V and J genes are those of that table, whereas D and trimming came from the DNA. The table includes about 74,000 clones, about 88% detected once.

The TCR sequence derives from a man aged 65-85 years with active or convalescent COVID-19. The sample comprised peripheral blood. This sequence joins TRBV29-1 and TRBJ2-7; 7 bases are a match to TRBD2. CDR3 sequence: CSVGLGGLVDEQYF. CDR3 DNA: TGCAGCGTTGGGTTAGGCGGACTAGTAGACGAGCAGTACTTC.